The 2 T cell receptor beta chains below were found in one sample sequenced in a study of control samples from healthy donors and cancer patients (dated by TCRdb to the early 2020s). The library was produced with the immunoSEQ multiplex PCR assay. The table comes from immuneACCESS by way of TCRdb, which keeps in-frame sequences with V and J called. Part of the clones is missing from these tables; in studies checked, under half for an unresolved V gene and the rest for unknown reasons. Present in this sample are some 71,000 clones, over 85% of which were seen just once. Of the sample, around a fifth is held by the ten largest clones. The sequenced sample was PBMCs. These receptors were taken from a man in his fifties or sixties with lung cancer.

The J gene is TRBJ1-2, the V gene TRBV5-1, with TRBD1 as a possible D gene (5 bases). V was cut by 1 base and J by 0 bases, with 13 bases left in between. The CDR3 extends over 16 amino acids. From germline, CDR1 is SGHRS and CDR2 YFSETQ. CDR3 bases: TGCGCCAGCAGCTTGACCATGACAGCTACTAACTATGGCTACACCTTC. This codes for CASSLTMTATNYGYTF. Filled out from reference TRBV5-1 and TRBJ1-2, the complete variable domain reads KAGVTQTPRYLIKTRGQQVTLSCSPISGHRSVSWYQQTPGQGLQFLFEYFSETQRNKGNFPGRFSGRQFSNSRSEMNVSTLELGDSALYLCASSLTMTATNYGYTFGSGTRLTVV.

As for this clone: No DNA is shown, since the ends of the CDR3 on it are uncertain; the CDR3 is the one TCRdb lists. V gene TRBV7-9 combines with J gene TRBJ2-3; the table assigns TRBD2, which was not confirmed against the DNA. The germline CDR1 and CDR2 sequences are SEHNR and FQNEAQ (reference sequence). Inclusive of both ends, the CDR3 amounts to 18 amino acids. The CDR3 sequence: CASSLFLLAGGLTDTQYF.